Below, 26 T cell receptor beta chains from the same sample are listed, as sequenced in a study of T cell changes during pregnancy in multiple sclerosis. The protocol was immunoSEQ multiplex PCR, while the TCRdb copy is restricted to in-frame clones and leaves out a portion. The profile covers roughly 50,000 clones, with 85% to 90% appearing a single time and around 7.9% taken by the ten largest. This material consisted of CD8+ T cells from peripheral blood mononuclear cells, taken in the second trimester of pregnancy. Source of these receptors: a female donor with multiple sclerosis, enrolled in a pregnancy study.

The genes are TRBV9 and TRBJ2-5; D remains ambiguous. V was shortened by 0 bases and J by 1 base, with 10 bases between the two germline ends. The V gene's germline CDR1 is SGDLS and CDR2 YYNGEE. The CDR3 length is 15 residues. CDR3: CASSVGGGTQETQYF. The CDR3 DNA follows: TGTGCCAGCAGCGTAGGAGGTGGAACCCAAGAGACCCAGTACTTC.

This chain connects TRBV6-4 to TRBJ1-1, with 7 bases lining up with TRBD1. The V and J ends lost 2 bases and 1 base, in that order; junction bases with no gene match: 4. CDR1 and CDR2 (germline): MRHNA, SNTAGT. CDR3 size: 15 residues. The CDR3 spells CASSDTGVGNTEAFF. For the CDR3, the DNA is TGTGCCAGCAGTGACACAGGGGTCGGGAACACTGAAGCTTTCTTT.

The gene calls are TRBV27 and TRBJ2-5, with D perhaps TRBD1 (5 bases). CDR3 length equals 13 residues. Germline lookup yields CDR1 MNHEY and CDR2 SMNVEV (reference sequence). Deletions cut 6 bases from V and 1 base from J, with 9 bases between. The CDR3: CASRPDSQETQYF. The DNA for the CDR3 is TGTGCCAGCAGACCTGACAGCCAAGAGACCCAGTACTTC.

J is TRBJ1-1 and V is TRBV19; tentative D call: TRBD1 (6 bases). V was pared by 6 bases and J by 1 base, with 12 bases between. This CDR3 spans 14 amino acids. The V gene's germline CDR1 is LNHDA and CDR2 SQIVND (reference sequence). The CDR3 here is CASSNGGANTEAFF. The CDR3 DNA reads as TGTGCCAGTAGCAATGGGGGCGCGAACACTGAAGCTTTCTTT.

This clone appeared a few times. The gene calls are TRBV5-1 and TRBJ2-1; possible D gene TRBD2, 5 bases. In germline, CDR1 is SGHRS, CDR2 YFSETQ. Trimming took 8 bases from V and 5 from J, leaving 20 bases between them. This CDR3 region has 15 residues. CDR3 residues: CASQPPSWEHNEQFF. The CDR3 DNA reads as TGCGCCAGTCAGCCCCCCTCCTGGGAGCACAATGAGCAGTTCTTC. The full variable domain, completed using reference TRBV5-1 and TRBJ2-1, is KAGVTQTPRYLIKTRGQQVTLSCSPISGHRSVSWYQQTPGQGLQFLFEYFSETQRNKGNFPGRFSGRQFSNSRSEMNVSTLELGDSALYLCASQPPSWEHNEQFFGPGTRLTVL.

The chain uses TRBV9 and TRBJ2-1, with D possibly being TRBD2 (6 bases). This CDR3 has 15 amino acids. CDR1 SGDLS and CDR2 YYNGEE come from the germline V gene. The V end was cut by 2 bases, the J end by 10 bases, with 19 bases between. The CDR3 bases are TGTGCCAGCAGCGTGGACTCGGCGGGGCACGAAGAGCAGTTCTTC. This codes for CASSVDSAGHEEQFF.

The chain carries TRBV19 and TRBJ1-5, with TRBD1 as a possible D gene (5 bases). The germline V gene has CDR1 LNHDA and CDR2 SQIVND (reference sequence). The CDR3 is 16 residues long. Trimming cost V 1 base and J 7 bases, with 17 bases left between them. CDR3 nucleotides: TGTGCCAGTAGTATAGTAGGGGTTTCCCGAGGACAGCCCCAGCATTTT. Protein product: CASSIVGVSRGQPQHF.

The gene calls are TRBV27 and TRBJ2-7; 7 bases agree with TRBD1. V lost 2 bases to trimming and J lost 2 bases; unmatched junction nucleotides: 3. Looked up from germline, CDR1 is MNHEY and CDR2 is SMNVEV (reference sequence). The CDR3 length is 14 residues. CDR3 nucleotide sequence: TGTGCCAGCAGTTTAGGGACAGCGACCTACGAGCAGTACTTC. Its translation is CASSLGTATYEQYF.

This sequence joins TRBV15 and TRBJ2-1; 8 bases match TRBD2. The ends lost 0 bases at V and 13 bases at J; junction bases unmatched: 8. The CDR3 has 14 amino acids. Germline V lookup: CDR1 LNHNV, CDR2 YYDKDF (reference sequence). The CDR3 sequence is CATSRESGSGTQFF. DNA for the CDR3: TGTGCCACCAGCAGAGAGAGCGGTAGCGGGACCCAGTTCTTC.

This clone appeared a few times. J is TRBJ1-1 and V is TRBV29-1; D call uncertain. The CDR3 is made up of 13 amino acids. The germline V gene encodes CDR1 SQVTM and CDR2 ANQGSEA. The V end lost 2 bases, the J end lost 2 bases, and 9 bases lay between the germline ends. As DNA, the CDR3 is TGCAGCGTTGAAATTGAGGCAAACACTGAAGCTTTCTTT. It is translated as CSVEIEANTEAFF.

DNA for the CDR3: TGTGCCAGCAGTGAAGCGCTGGGGGGGGTCGGGGAGCTGTTTTTT. Translation gives CASSEALGGVGELFF. The chain combines TRBV2 with TRBJ2-2; TRBD2 agrees at 7 bases. J gave up 7 bases and V 0 bases, and 5 bases lay outside the gene matches. The CDR3 runs 15 residues. Germline CDR1 and CDR2: SNHLY and FYNNEI.

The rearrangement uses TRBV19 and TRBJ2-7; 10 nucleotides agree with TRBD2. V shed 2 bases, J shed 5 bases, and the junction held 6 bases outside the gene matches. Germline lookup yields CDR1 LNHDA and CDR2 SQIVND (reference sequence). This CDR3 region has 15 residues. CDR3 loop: CASSILLSGGDEQYF. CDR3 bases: TGTGCCAGTAGTATACTCCTCAGCGGGGGGGACGAGCAGTACTTC.

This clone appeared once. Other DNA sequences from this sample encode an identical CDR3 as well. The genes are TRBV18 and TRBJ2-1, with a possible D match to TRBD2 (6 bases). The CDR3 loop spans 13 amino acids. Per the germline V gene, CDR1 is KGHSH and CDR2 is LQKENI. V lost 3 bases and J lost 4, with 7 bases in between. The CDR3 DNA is TGTGCCAGCTCACCTGGGGGGTACAATGAGCAGTTCTTC. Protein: CASSPGGYNEQFF.

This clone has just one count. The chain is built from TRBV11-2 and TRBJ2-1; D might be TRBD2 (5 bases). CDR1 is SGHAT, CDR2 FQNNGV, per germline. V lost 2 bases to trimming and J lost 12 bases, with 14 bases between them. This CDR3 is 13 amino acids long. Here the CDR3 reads CASSLRSGPGQFF. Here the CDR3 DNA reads TGTGCCAGCAGCTTACGGAGCGGCCCGGGGCAGTTCTTC.

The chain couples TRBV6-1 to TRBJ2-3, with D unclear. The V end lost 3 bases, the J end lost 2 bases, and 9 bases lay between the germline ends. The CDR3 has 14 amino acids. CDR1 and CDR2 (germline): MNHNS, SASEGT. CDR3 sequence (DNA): TGTGCCAGCAGTGATGGAGCGCACACAGATACGCAGTATTTT. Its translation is CASSDGAHTDTQYF.

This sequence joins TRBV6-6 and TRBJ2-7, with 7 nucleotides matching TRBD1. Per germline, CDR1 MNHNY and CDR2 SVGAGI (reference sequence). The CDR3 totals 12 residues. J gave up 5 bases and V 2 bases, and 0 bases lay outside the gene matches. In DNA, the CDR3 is TGTGCCAGCAGTTACACAGGGGACGAGCAGTACTTC. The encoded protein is CASSYTGDEQYF.

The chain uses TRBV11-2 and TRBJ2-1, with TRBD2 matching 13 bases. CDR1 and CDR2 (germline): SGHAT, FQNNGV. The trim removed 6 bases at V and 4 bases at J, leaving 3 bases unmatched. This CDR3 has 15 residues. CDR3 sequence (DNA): TGTGCCAGCAGTCGGACTAGCGGGGGTTACAATGAGCAGTTCTTC. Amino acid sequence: CASSRTSGGYNEQFF.

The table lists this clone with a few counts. The CDR3 coding sequence is TGTGCCTGGAGAGGGAAGCGGGGTGACAATGAGCAGTTCTTC. This translates into CAWRGKRGDNEQFF. The chain combines TRBV30 with TRBJ2-1; 7 bases are shared with TRBD2. This CDR3 is 14 amino acids long. V shed 3 bases and J 5 bases; nucleotides not matched to a gene: 7. CDR1 is GTSNPN, CDR2 SVGIG, per germline (reference sequence).

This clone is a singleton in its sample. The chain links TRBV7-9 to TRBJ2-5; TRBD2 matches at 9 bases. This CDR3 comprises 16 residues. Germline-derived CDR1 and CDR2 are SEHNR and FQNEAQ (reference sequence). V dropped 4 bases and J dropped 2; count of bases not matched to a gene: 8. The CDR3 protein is CASSSSGTSLQETQYF. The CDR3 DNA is TGTGCCAGCAGCTCTTCCGGGACTAGCCTACAAGAGACCCAGTACTTC.

DNA of the CDR3: TGCAGCGTTCCCTCTAGCTGGCGTCTTGAGCAGTTCTTC. This translates into CSVPSSWRLEQFF. The chain couples TRBV29-1 to TRBJ2-1; D possibly corresponds to TRBD2 (5 bases). The V end lost 5 bases, the J end lost 9 bases, and 17 bases lay between the germline ends. The V gene's germline CDR1 is SQVTM and CDR2 ANQGSEA. This CDR3 is 13 amino acids long.

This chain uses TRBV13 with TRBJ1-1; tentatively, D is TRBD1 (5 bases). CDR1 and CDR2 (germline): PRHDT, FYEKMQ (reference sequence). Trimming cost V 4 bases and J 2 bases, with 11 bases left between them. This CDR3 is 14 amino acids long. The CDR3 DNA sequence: TGTGCCAGCAGCTACGACCAGGGAAACACTGAAGCTTTCTTT. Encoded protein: CASSYDQGNTEAFF.

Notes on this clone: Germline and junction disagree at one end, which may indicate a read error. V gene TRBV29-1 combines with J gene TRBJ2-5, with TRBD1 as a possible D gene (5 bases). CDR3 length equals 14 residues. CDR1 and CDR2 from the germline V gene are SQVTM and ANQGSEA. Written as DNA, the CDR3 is TGCAGCGCTGAAACTAAGGCCCAGGGAGAGACCCAGTACTTC. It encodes CSAETKAQGETQYF.

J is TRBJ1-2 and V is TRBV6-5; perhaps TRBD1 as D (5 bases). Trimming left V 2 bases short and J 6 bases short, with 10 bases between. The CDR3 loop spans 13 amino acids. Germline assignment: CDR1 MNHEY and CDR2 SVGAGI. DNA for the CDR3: TGTGCCAGCAGTTACGGCAGGGATGATGGCTACACCTTC. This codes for CASSYGRDDGYTF.

CDR3 coding DNA: TGTGCCAGCACAACAGGGTATAACACTGAAGCTTTCTTT. Translating it yields CASTTGYNTEAFF. V is TRBV9 and J is TRBJ1-1, with D possibly TRBD1 on 6 matching bases. The length of the CDR3 is 13 residues. CDR1 SGDLS and CDR2 YYNGEE come from the germline V gene. The V end lost 6 bases, the J end lost 2 bases, and 11 bases lay between the germline ends.

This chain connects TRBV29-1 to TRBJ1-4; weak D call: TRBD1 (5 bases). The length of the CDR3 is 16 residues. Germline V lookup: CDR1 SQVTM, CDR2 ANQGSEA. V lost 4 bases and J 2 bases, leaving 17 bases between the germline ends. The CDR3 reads CSVGEWGVGTNEKLFF. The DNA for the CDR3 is TGCAGCGTTGGAGAGTGGGGGGTCGGTACTAATGAAAAACTGTTTTTT.

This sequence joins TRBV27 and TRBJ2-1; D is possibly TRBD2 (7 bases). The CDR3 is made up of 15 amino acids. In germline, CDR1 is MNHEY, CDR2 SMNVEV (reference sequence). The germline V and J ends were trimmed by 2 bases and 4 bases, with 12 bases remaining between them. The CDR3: CASSLAAGAYNEQFF. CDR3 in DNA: TGTGCCAGCAGTTTAGCGGCGGGGGCATACAATGAGCAGTTCTTC.